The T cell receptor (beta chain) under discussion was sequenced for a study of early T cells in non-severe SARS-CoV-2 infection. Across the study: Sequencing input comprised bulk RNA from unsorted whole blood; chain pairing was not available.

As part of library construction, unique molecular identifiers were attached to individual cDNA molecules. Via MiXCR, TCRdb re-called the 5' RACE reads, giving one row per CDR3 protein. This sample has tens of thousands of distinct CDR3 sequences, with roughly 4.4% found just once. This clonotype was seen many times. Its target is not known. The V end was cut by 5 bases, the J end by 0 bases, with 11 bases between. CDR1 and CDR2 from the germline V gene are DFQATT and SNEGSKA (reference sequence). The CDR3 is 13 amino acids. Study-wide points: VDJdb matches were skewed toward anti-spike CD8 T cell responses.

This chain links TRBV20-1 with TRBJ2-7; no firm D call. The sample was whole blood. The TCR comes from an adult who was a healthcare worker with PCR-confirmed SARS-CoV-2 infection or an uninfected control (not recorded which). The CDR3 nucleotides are TGCAGTGCTTATGACAAGTCCTCCTACGAGCAGTACGTC. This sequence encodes CSAYDKSSYEQYV.